This TCR beta chain was recovered during a study of T cells after somatic rescue of genetic block. Using immunoSEQ multiplex PCR, the repertoire was profiled, and TCRdb retains in-frame clones only, with some absent. The sample carries some 70,000 clones, just over 90% recorded once. Trimming took off 7 bases at V and 0 bases at J, with 16 bases between the two ends. Germline V gene sequence: CDR1 SEHNR, CDR2 FQNEAQ (reference sequence). CDR3 length: 16 amino acids. The chain couples TRBV7-9 to TRBJ2-1; D unresolved. The receptor's source is a man in his thirties or forties. Sequencing was done on a sample of peripheral blood mononuclear cells (PBMCs). The CDR3 nucleotides read TGTGCCAGCACCAGCTACACCGGTAGCTCCTACAATGAGCAGTTCTTC. Its protein product is CASTSYTGSSYNEQFF.